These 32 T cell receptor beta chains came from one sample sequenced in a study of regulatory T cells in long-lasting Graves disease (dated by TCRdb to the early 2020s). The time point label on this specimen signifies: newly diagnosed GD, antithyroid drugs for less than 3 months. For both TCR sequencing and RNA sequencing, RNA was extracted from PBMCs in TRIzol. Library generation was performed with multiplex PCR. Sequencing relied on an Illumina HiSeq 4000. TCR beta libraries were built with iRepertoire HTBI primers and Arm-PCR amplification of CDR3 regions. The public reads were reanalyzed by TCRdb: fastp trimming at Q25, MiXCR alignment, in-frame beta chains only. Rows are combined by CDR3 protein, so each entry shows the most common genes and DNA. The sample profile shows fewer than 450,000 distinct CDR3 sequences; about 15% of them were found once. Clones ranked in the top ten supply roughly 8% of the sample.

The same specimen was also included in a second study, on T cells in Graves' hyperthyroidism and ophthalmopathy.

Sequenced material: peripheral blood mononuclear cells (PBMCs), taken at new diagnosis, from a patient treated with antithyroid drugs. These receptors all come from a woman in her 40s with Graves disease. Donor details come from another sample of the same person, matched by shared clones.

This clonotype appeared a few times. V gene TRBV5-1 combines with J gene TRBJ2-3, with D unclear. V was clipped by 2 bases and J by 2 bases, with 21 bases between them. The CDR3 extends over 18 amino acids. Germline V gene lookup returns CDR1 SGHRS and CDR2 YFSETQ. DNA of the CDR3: TGCGCCAGCAGCTTAACCCCCTCGGACCAGAAATTCACAGATACGCAGTATTTT. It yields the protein CASSLTPSDQKFTDTQYF.

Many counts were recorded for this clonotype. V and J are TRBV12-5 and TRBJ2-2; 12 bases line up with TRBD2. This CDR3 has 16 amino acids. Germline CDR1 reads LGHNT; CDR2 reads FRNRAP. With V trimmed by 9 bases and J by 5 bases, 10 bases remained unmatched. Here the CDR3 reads CASSPSGRAFTGELFF. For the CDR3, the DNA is TGTGCTAGCAGTCCTAGCGGGAGGGCCTTTACCGGGGAGCTGTTTTTT.

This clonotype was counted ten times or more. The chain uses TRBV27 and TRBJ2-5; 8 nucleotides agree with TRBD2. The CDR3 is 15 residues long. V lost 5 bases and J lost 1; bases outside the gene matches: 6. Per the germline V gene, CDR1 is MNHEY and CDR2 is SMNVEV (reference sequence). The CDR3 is CASSQAGAIQETQYF. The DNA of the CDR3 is TGTGCCAGCAGTCAAGCGGGGGCGATCCAAGAGACCCAGTACTTC.

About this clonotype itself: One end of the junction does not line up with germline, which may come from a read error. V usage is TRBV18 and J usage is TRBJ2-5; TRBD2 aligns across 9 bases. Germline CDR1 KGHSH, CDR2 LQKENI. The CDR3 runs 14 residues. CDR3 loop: CAGSPTSGQETQYF. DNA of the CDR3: TGTGCCGGCTCACCGACTAGCGGACAAGAGACCCAGTACTTC.

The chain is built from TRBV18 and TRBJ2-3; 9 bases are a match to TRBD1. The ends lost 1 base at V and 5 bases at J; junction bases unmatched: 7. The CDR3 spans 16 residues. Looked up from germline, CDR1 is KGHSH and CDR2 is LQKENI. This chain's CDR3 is CASSPRGTGGVDTQYF. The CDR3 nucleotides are TGTGCCAGCTCACCACGAGGAACAGGGGGCGTAGATACGCAGTATTTT.

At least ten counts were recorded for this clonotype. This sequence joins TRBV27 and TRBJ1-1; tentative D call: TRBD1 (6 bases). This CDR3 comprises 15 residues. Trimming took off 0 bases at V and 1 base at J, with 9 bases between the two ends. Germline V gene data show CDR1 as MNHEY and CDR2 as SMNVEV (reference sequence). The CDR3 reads CASSLSGGGNTEAFF. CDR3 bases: TGTGCCAGCAGTTTATCCGGAGGGGGGAACACTGAAGCTTTCTTT.

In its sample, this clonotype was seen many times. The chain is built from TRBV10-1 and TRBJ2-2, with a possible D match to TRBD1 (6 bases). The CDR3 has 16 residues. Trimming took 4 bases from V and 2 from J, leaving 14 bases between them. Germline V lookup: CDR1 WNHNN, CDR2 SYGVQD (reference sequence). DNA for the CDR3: TGCGCCAGCAGTGGGGGCGCACAGGGAAACACCGGGGAGCTGTTTTTT. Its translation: CASSGGAQGNTGELFF.

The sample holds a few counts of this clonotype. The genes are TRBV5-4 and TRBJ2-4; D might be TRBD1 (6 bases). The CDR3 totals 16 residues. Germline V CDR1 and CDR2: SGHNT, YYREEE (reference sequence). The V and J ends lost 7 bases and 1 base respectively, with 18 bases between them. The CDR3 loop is CASGQGPDPAKNIQYF. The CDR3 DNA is TGTGCCAGCGGGCAGGGGCCCGATCCCGCCAAAAACATTCAGTACTTC.

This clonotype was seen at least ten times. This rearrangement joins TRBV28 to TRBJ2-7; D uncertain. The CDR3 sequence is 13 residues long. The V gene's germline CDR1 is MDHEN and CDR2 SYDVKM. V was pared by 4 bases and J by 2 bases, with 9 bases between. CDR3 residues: CASSYQVTYEQYF. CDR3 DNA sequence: TGTGCCAGCAGTTACCAAGTTACCTACGAGCAGTACTTC.

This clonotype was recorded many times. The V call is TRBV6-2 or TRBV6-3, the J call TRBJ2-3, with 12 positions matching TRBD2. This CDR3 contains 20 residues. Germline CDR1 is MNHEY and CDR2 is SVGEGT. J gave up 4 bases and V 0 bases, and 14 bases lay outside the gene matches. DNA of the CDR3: TGTGCCAGCAGTTACTCATCCGTGGAACTAGCGGGAGGTAACTCAGATACGCAGTATTTT. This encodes CASSYSSVELAGGNSDTQYF.

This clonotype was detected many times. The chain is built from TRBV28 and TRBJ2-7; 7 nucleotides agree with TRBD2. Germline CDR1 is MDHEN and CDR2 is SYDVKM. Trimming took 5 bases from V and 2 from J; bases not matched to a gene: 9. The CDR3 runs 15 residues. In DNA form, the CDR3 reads TGTGCCAGCAGTGACCCCCGGGACTACCCCTACGAGCAGTACTTC. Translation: CASSDPRDYPYEQYF.

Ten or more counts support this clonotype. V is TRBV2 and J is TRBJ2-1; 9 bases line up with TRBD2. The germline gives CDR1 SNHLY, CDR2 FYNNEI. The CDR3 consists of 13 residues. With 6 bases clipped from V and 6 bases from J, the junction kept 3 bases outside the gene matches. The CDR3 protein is CASRVTSGNEQFF. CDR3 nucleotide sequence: TGTGCCAGCAGGGTGACTAGCGGCAATGAGCAGTTCTTC.

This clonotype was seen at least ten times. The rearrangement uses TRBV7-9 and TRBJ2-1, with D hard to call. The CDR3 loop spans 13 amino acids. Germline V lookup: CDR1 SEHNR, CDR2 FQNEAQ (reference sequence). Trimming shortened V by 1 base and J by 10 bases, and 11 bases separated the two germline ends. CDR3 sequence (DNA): TGTGCCAGCAGCTTAGTTGCGGCGGCCGAGCAGTTCTTC. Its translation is CASSLVAAAEQFF.

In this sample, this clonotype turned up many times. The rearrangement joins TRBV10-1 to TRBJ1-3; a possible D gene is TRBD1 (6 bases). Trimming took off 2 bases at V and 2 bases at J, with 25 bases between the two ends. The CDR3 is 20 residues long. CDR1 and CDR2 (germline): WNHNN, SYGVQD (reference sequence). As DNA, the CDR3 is TGCGCCAGCAGTGAGCTGAGGGGGACATTGAGTCTTGTCCCTGGAAACACCATATATTTT. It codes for CASSELRGTLSLVPGNTIYF.

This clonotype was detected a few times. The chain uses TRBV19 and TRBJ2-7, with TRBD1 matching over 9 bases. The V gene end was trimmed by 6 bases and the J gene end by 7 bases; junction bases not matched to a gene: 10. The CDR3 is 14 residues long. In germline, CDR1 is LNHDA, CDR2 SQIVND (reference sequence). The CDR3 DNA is TGTGCCAGTAGACCGACAGGGGGTGGAGGGGAGCAGTACTTC. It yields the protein CASRPTGGGGEQYF.

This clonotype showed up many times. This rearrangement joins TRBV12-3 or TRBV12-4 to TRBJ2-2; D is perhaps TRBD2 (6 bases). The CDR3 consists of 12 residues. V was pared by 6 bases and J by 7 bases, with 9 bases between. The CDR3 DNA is TGTGCCAGCAGCTTGGGAGGCGGGGAGCTGTTTTTT. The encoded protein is CASSLGGGELFF.

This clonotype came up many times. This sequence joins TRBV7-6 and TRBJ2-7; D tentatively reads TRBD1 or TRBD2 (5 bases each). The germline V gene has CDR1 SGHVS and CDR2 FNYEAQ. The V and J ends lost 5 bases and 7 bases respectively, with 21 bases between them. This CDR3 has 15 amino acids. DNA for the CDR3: TGTGCCAGCAGCAAAGATCCCGGGACCCCGGAAGAGCAGTACTTC. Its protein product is CASSKDPGTPEEQYF. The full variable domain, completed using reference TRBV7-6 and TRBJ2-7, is GAGVSQSPRYKVTKRGQDVALRCDPISGHVSLYWYRQALGQGPEFLTYFNYEAQQDKSGLPNDRFSAERPEGSISTLTIQRTEQRDSAMYRCASSKDPGTPEEQYFGPGTRLTVT.

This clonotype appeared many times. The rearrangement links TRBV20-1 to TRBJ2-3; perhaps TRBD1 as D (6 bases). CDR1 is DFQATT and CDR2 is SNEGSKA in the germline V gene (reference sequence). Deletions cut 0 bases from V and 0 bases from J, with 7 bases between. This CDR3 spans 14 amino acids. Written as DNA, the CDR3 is TGCAGTGCTAGAGAAGGACAGAGCACAGATACGCAGTATTTT. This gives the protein CSAREGQSTDTQYF.

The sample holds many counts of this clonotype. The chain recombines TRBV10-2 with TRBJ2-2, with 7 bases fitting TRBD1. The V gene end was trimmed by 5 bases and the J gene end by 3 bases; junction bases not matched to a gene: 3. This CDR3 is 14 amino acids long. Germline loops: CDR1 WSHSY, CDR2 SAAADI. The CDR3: CASSTGADTGELFF. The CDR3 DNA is TGCGCCAGCAGTACAGGGGCCGACACCGGGGAGCTGTTTTTT.

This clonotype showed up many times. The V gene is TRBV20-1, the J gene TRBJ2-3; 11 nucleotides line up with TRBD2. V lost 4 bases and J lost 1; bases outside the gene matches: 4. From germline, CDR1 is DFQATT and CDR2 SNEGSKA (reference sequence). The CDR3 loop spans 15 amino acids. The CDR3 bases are TGCAGTGCTATCCGACTAGCGGGACGCACAGATACGCAGTATTTT. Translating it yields CSAIRLAGRTDTQYF.

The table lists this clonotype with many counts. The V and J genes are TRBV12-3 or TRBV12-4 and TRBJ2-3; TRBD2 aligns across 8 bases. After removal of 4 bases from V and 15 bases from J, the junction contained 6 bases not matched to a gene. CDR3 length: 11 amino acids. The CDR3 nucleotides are TGTGCCAGCAGTTCGGGACTAGAGTTCTATTTT. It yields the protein CASSSGLEFYF.

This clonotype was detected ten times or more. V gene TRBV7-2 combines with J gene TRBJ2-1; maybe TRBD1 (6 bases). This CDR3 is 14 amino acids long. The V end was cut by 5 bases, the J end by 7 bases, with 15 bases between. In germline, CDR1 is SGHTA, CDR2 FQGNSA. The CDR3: CASSPIRGGNEQFF. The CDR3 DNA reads TGTGCCAGCAGCCCCATACGAGGGGGTAATGAGCAGTTCTTC.

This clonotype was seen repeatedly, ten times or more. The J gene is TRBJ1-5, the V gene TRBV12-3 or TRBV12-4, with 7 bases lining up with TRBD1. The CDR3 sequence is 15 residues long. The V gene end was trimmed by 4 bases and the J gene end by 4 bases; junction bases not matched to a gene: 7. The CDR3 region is CASSSQGTDNQPQHF. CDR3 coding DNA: TGTGCCAGCAGTTCCCAAGGGACAGATAATCAGCCCCAGCATTTT.

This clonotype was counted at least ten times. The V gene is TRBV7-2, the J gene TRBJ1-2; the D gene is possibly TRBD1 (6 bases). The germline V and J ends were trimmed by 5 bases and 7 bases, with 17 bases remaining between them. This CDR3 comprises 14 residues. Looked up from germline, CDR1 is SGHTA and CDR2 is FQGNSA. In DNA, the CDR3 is TGTGCCAGCAGCCCCCCGGGACAAGGAGGTGGCTACACCTTC. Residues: CASSPPGQGGGYTF.

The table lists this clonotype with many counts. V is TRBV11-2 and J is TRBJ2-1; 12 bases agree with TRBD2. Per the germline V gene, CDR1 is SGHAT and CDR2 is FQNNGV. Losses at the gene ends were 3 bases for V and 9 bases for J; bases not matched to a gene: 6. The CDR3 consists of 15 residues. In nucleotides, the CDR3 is TGTGCCAGCAGCTTCCCACTAGCGGGGGGCGGTGAGCAGTTCTTC. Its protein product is CASSFPLAGGGEQFF.

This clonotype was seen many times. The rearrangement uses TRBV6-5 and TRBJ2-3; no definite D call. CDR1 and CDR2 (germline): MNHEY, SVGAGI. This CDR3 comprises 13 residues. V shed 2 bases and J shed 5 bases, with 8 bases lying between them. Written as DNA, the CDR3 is TGTGCCAGCAGTTACCTTCTAGGAGATACGCAGTATTTT. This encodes CASSYLLGDTQYF.

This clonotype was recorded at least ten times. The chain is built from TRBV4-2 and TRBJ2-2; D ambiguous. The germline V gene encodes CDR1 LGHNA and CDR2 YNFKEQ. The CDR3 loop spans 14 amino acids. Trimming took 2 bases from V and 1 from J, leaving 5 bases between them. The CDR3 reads CASSQPGNTGELFF. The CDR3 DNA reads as TGTGCCAGCAGCCAACCAGGGAACACCGGGGAGCTGTTTTTT.

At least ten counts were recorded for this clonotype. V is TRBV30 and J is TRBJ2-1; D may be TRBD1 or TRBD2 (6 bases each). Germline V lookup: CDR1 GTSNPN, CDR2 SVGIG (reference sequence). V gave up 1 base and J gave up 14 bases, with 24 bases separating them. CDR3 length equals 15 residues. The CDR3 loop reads CAWSEFGGNLVMEFF. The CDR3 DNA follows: TGTGCCTGGAGTGAATTCGGGGGCAACCTTGTAATGGAGTTCTTC.

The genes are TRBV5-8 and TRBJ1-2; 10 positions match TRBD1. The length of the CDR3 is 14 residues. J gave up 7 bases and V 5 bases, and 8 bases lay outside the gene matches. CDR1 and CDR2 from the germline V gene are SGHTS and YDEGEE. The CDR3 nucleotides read TGTGCCAGCAGATCCGGGACAGGGGACGGTGGCTACACCTTC. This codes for CASRSGTGDGGYTF.

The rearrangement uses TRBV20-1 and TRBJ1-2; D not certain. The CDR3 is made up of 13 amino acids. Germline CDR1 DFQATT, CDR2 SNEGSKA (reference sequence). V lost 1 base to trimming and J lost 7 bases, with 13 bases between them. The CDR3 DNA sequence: TGCAGTGCTAGAGGGGAGATAGTCTCTGGCTACACCTTC. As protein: CSARGEIVSGYTF.

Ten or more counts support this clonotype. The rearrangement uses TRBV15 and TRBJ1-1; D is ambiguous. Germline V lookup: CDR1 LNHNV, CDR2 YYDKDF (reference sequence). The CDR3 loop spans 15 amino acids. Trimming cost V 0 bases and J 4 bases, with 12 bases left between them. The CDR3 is CATSRDREGSTEAFF. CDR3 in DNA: TGTGCCACCAGCAGAGATCGTGAGGGTAGCACTGAAGCTTTCTTT.

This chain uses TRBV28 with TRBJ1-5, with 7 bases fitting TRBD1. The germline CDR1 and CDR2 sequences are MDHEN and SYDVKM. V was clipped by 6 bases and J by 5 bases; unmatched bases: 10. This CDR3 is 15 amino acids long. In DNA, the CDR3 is TGTGCCAGCAGACCCGGGATCGACAGGGATCAGCCCCAGCATTTT. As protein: CASRPGIDRDQPQHF.